This passage covers 21 T cell receptor beta chains from one sample sequenced in a study of metastatic and nonmetastatic thyroid tumors. All patients reached thyroid surgery having received no treatment beforehand. TCRdb re-processed the PCR reads through MiXCR. This table holds some 50,000 clones, roughly a fifth found once. What was sequenced was blood. The receptors were sampled from a male donor with papillary thyroid cancer or a benign thyroid nodule (not recorded which). Some clones in this sample may be carry-over from other donors' samples.

This clone was recorded many times. The chain links TRBV4-2 to TRBJ2-6; no clear D gene. Between the trimmed V and J ends, which lost 0 bases and 0 bases, there was a span of 3 bases. Looked up from germline, CDR1 is LGHNA and CDR2 is YNFKEQ. This CDR3 spans 15 amino acids. CDR3 residues: CASSQDSSGANVLTF. In DNA form, the CDR3 reads TGTGCCAGCAGCCAAGATAGCTCTGGGGCCAACGTCCTGACTTTC.

V is TRBV20-1 and J is TRBJ1-6; 7 positions agree with TRBD1. There are 15 residues in the CDR3. J gave up 7 bases and V 0 bases, and 6 bases lay outside the gene matches. The V gene's germline CDR1 is DFQATT and CDR2 SNEGSKA (reference sequence). CDR3 coding DNA: TGCAGTGCTAGAGATCTTGGGGACAGCAATTCACCCCTCCACTTT. Protein sequence: CSARDLGDSNSPLHF.

CDR3 coding DNA: TGTGCCAGCAGTTTTCAGGAAACCACCGGGGAGCTGTTTTTT. The encoded protein is CASSFQETTGELFF. The chain recombines TRBV6-9 with TRBJ2-2; no reliable D call. This CDR3 has 14 amino acids. Germline-derived CDR1 and CDR2 are MNHGY and SVAAGI. Trimming left V 4 bases short and J 4 bases short, with 10 bases between.

This clone occurred many times. The rearrangement uses TRBV5-6 and TRBJ2-5; TRBD2 is a possible D gene (5 bases). Germline V gives CDR1 SGHDT, CDR2 YYEEEE. V lost 4 bases to trimming and J lost 0 bases, with 10 bases between them. This CDR3 comprises 14 residues. CDR3: CASSLPGYQETQYF. CDR3 nucleotides: TGTGCCAGCAGCCTCCCGGGATACCAAGAGACCCAGTACTTC. Full variable domain (outside the CDR3, taken from reference TRBV5-6 and TRBJ2-5): DAGVTQSPTHLIKTRGQQVTLRCSPKSGHDTVSWYQQALGQGPQFIFQYYEEEERQRGNFPDRFSGHQFPNYSSELNVNALLLGDSALYLCASSLPGYQETQYFGPGTRLLVL.

This clone was recorded a few times. In DNA form, the CDR3 reads TGCAGTGCAATCCCCAGCAATCAGCCCCAGCATTTT. Its protein product is CSAIPSNQPQHF. The chain couples TRBV20-1 to TRBJ1-5; D is undetermined. Looked up from germline, CDR1 is DFQATT and CDR2 is SNEGSKA (reference sequence). This CDR3 spans 12 amino acids. With 6 bases removed from V and 1 base from J, the gap between germline ends came to 7 bases.

V is TRBV20-1 and J is TRBJ2-5; 14 positions agree with TRBD2. CDR1 DFQATT and CDR2 SNEGSKA come from the germline V gene (reference sequence). After removal of 3 bases from V and 4 bases from J, the junction contained 10 bases not matched to a gene. The CDR3 extends over 17 amino acids. The CDR3: CSASPGTSGGPPETQYF. CDR3 nucleotides: TGCAGTGCTAGTCCCGGGACTAGCGGGGGCCCACCAGAGACCCAGTACTTC.

This clone was recorded at least ten times. V gene TRBV12-3 or TRBV12-4 combines with J gene TRBJ2-7; 7 nucleotides agree with TRBD1. The CDR3 covers 12 residues. J lost 3 bases, V lost 6 bases, and 2 bases had no gene match. CDR3 protein: CASSRDSYEQYF. The CDR3 DNA follows: TGTGCCAGCAGCCGGGACAGCTACGAGCAGTACTTC.

This clone was seen a few times. CDR3 residues: CASSYSRTSGENEQFF. Here the CDR3 DNA reads TGTGCCAGCAGTTACTCGAGGACTAGCGGGGAAAATGAGCAGTTCTTC. V is TRBV6-5 and J is TRBJ2-1, with 12 bases identical to TRBD2. Unmatched junction bases numbered 4, after V lost 0 bases and J lost 7 bases. This CDR3 contains 16 residues. Germline V gene lookup returns CDR1 MNHEY and CDR2 SVGAGI.

This clone was detected ten times or more. The rearrangement uses TRBV6-4 and TRBJ2-1, with TRBD2 matching over 8 bases. The CDR3 is 14 residues long. Germline assignment: CDR1 MRHNA and CDR2 SNTAGT. The V segment lost 7 bases and the J segment 6 bases; nucleotides outside the gene matches: 8. The CDR3 region is CASKAGGEINEQFF. The CDR3, as DNA: TGTGCCAGCAAGGCGGGGGGCGAGATCAATGAGCAGTTCTTC.

This clone was counted at least ten times. V gene TRBV30 combines with J gene TRBJ1-6; D gene uncertain. The CDR3 has 15 residues. V shed 0 bases and J shed 5 bases, with 11 bases lying between them. Germline CDR1 GTSNPN, CDR2 SVGIG (reference sequence). The CDR3 nucleotides are TGTGCCTGGAGTGTTTCGGAGGCGAATAATTCACCCCTCCACTTT. Its translation: CAWSVSEANNSPLHF.

This clone turned up a few times. V usage is TRBV7-2 and J usage is TRBJ1-2, with D unresolved. Germline CDR1 and CDR2: SGHTA and FQGNSA. V gave up 1 base and J gave up 6 bases, with 6 bases separating them. There are 12 residues in the CDR3. CDR3 sequence: CASSLVEDGYTF. The CDR3 DNA reads TGTGCCAGCAGCTTAGTTGAGGATGGCTACACCTTC.

This clone has ten or more counts. The chain recombines TRBV5-1 with TRBJ2-3, with a weak D call TRBD2 (6 bases). Looked up from germline, CDR1 is SGHRS and CDR2 is YFSETQ. The CDR3 has 14 residues. Trimming cost V 5 bases and J 0 bases, with 10 bases left between them. The CDR3 DNA reads TGCGCCAGCAGGGAGGGATCTAGCACAGATACGCAGTATTTT. Amino acid sequence: CASREGSSTDTQYF.

The gene calls are TRBV4-2 and TRBJ2-5; 10 positions agree with TRBD2. The CDR3 length is 16 residues. V lost 7 bases and J lost 2; bases outside the gene matches: 10. Per the germline V gene, CDR1 is LGHNA and CDR2 is YNFKEQ. CDR3 DNA: TGTGCCAGCATCCCATCAGCGGGGGGGACACAAGAGACCCAGTACTTC. It yields the protein CASIPSAGGTQETQYF.

V usage is TRBV30 and J usage is TRBJ1-4; 9 nucleotides line up with TRBD1. Unmatched junction bases numbered 8, after V lost 1 base and J lost 8 bases. CDR1 GTSNPN and CDR2 SVGIG come from the germline V gene (reference sequence). This CDR3 has 15 amino acids. The CDR3 is CAWSGGQGRLEKLFF. As DNA, the CDR3 is TGTGCCTGGAGTGGGGGACAGGGACGTTTGGAAAAACTGTTTTTT.

This clone was counted between two and nine times. This chain connects TRBV11-3 to TRBJ1-2; 8 bases map to TRBD1. The ends lost 3 bases at V and 4 bases at J; junction bases unmatched: 7. The germline V gene encodes CDR1 SGHNT and CDR2 YENEEA. The CDR3 runs 15 residues. The CDR3 spells CASSLGQANFYGYTF. The CDR3 nucleotides are TGTGCCAGCAGCTTGGGACAGGCGAACTTCTATGGCTACACCTTC.

This clone turned up a few times. Possible read error: a much larger clone is one base away. The genes are TRBV29-1 and TRBJ2-7, with 7 bases that match TRBD1. CDR3 length equals 12 residues. Germline V gene sequence: CDR1 SQVTM, CDR2 ANQGSEA. The DNA for the CDR3 is TGCATCGTTAGGGACAGCTCCTACGAGCAGTACTTC. This encodes CIVRDSSYEQYF.

This clone was detected ten times or more. V and J are TRBV19 and TRBJ2-7, with 11 bases identical to TRBD2. This CDR3 region has 15 residues. The V and J ends lost 5 bases and 0 bases, in that order; junction bases with no gene match: 3. Germline-derived CDR1 and CDR2 are LNHDA and SQIVND (reference sequence). The CDR3 DNA follows: TGTGCCAGTAGTCCGACTAGCGGGGTCTCCTACGAGCAGTACTTC. Its protein product is CASSPTSGVSYEQYF.

This clone was found many times. The rearrangement joins TRBV19 to TRBJ1-4; 12 positions match TRBD1. In germline, CDR1 is LNHDA, CDR2 SQIVND (reference sequence). V dropped 6 bases and J dropped 8; count of bases not matched to a gene: 10. The CDR3 length is 16 residues. CDR3 nucleotide sequence: TGTGCCAGTAGGCCGGGACAGGGGGCCCTCGTGGAAAAACTGTTTTTT. This codes for CASRPGQGALVEKLFF.

This clone was seen many times. V is TRBV11-3 and J is TRBJ1-2; D remains ambiguous. CDR1 and CDR2 from the germline V gene are SGHNT and YENEEA. This CDR3 is built from 16 residues. V was pared by 5 bases and J by 2 bases, with 18 bases between. CDR3 sequence: CASSPLWGKANYGYTF. The CDR3 DNA reads as TGTGCCAGCAGCCCCCTCTGGGGAAAGGCGAACTATGGCTACACCTTC.

This clone has at least ten counts. The V and J genes are TRBV6-5 and TRBJ1-3; D is unresolved. The germline V and J ends were trimmed by 0 bases and 1 base, with 7 bases remaining between them. Germline V lookup: CDR1 MNHEY, CDR2 SVGAGI. CDR3 length: 15 residues. CDR3 nucleotides: TGTGCCAGCAGTTACTCGGGAGGGTCTGGAAACACCATATATTTT. Protein: CASSYSGGSGNTIYF.

The chain uses TRBV30 and TRBJ2-7; 7 bases are a match to TRBD1. The CDR3 contains 14 residues. Germline lookup yields CDR1 GTSNPN and CDR2 SVGIG (reference sequence). The J segment lost 7 bases and the V segment lost 3 bases, leaving 12 bases of the junction unmatched. In nucleotides, the CDR3 is TGTGCCTGGAGAGCCCCGGGACAGTCGAAAGAGCAGTACTTC. Amino acid sequence: CAWRAPGQSKEQYF.